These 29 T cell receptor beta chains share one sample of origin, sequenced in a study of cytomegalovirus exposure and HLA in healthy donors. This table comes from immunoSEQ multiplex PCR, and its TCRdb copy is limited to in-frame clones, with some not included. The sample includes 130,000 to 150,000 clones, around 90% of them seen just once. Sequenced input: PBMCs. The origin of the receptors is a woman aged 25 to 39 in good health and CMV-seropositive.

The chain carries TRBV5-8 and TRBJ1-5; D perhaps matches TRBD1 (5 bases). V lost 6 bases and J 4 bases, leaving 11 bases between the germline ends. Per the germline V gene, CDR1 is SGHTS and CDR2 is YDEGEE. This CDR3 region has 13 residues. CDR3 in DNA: TGTGCCAGCATTACTCAGGGTAATCAGCCCCAGCATTTT. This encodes CASITQGNQPQHF.

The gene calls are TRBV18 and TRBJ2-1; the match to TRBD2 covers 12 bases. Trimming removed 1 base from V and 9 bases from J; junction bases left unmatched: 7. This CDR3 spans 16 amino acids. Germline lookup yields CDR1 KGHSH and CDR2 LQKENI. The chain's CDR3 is CASSPQLAGGSGEQFF. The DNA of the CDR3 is TGTGCCAGCTCACCACAACTAGCGGGGGGTTCGGGTGAGCAGTTCTTC.

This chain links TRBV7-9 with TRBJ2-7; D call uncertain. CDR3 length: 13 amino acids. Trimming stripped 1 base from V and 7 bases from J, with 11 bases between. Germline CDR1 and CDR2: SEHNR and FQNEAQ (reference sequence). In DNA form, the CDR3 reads TGTGCCAGCAGCTTAGTTTATGTGACAGAGCAGTACTTC. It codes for CASSLVYVTEQYF.

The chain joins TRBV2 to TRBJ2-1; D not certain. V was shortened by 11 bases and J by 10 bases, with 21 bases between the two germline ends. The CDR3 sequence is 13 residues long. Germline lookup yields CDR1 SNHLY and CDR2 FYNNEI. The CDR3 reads CAVTGSWQREQFF. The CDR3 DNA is TGTGCCGTCACCGGGTCTTGGCAACGCGAGCAGTTCTTC. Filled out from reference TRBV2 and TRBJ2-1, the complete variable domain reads EPEVTQTPSHQVTQMGQEVILRCVPISNHLYFYWYRQILGQKVEFLVSFYNNEISEKSEIFDDQFSVERPDGSNFTLKIRSTKLEDSAMYFCAVTGSWQREQFFGPGTRLTVL.

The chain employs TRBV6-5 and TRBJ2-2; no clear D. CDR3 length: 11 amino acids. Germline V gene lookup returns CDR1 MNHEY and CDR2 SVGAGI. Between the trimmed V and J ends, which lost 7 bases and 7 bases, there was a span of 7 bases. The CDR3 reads CASTASGELFF. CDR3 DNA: TGTGCCAGCACCGCCAGCGGGGAGCTGTTTTTT.

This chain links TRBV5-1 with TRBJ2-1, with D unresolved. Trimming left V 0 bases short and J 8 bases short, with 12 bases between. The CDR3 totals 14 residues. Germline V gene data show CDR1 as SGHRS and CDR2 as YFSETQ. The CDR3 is CASSLVFGSDEQFF. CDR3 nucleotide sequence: TGCGCCAGCAGCTTGGTTTTTGGTTCGGATGAGCAGTTCTTC.

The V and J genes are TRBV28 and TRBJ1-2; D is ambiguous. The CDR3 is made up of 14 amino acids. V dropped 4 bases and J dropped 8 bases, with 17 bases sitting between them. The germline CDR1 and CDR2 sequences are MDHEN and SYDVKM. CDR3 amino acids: CASSSPPLQSGYTF. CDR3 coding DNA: TGTGCCAGCAGTTCACCCCCGTTACAGAGCGGCTACACCTTC.

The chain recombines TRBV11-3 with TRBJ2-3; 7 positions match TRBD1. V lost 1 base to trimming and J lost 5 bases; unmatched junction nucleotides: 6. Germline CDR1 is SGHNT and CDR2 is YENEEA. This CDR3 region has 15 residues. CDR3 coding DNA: TGTGCCAGCAGCTTAGCCGCGAGGGGGCAAGATACGCAGTATTTT. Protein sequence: CASSLAARGQDTQYF.

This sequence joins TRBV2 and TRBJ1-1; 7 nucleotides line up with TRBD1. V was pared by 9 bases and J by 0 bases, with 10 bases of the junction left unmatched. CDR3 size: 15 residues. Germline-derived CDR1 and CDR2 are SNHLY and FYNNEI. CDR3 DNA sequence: TGTGCCAGGTTTGGCCAGACAGGGATGAACACTGAAGCTTTCTTT. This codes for CARFGQTGMNTEAFF.

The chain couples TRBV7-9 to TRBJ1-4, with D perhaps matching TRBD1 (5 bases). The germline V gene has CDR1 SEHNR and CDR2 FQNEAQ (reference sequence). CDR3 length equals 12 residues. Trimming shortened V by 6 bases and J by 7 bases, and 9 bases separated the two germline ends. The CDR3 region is CASRGRGEKLFF. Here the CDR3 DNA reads TGTGCCAGCAGGGGGCGGGGTGAAAAACTGTTTTTT. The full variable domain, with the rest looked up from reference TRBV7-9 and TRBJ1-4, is DTGVSQNPRHKITKRGQNVTFRCDPISEHNRLYWYRQTLGQGPEFLTYFQNEAQLEKSRLLSDRFSAERPKGSFSTLEIQRTEQGDSAMYLCASRGRGEKLFFGSGTQLSVL.

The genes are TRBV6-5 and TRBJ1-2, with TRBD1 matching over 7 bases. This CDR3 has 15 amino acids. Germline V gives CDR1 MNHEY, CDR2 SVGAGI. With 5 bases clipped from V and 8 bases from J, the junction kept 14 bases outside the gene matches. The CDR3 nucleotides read TGTGCCAGCAGTCCGGGGACAGCCAACTATCGCGGCTACACCTTC. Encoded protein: CASSPGTANYRGYTF.

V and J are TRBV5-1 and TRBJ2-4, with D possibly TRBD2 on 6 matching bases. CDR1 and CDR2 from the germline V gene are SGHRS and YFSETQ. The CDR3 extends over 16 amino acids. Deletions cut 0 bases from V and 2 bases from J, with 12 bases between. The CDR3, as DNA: TGCGCCAGCAGCTTGGGGCCTGGGGGGACCAAAAACATTCAGTACTTC. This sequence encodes CASSLGPGGTKNIQYF.

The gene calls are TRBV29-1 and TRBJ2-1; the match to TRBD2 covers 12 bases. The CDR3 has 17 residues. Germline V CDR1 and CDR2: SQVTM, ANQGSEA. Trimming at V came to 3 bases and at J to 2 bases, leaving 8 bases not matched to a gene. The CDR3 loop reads CSVEGLAGGPTYNEQFF. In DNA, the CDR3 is TGCAGCGTTGAGGGGCTAGCGGGAGGGCCCACCTACAATGAGCAGTTCTTC.

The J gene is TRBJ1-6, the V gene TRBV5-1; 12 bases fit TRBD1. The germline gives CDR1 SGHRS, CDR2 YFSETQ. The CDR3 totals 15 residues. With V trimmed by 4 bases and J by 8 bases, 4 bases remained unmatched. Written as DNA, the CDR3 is TGCGCCAGCAGCCTGGGGACAGGGGGCGATTCACCCCTCCACTTT. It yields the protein CASSLGTGGDSPLHF.

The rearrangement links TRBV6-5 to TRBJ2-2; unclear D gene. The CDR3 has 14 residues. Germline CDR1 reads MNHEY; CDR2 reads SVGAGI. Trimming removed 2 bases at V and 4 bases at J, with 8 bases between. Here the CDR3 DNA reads TGTGCCAGCAGTTACGATTCGAGCACCGGGGAGCTGTTTTTT. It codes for CASSYDSSTGELFF.

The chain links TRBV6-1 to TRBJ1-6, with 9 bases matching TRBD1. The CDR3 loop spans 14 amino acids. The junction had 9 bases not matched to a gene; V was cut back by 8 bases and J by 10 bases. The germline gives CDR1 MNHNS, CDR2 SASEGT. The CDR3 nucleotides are TGTGCCAGCGGGCGGGACAGGGCGGGCTCACCCCTCCACTTT. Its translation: CASGRDRAGSPLHF.

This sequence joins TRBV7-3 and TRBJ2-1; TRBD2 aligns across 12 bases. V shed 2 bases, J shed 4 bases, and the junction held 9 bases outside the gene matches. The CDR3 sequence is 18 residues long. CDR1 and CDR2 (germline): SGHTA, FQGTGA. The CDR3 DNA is TGTGCCAGCAGCTTACCCCCGCCTAGCGGGAGGGGGTACAATGAGCAGTTCTTC. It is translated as CASSLPPPSGRGYNEQFF.

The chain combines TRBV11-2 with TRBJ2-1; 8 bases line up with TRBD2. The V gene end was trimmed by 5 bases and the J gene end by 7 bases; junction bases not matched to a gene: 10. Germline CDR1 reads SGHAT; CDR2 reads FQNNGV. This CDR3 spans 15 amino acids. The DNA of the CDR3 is TGTGCCAGCAGCCGTATCCGGACTAGCAATAATGAGCAGTTCTTC. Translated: CASSRIRTSNNEQFF.

The chain's CDR3 is CASSEETGVGKLFF. The CDR3 DNA reads as TGTGCCAGCAGTGAAGAAACAGGGGTTGGAAAACTGTTTTTT. V usage is TRBV6-1 and J usage is TRBJ1-4; 7 positions agree with TRBD1. The CDR3 sequence is 14 residues long. The J segment lost 10 bases and the V segment lost 1 base, leaving 6 bases of the junction unmatched. Germline V CDR1 and CDR2: MNHNS, SASEGT.

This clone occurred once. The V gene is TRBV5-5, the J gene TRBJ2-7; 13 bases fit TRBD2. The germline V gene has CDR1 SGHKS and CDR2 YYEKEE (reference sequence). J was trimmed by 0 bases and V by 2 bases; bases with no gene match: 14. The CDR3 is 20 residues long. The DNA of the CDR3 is TGTGCCAGCAGCTTTGGCTGGGGACAGTGGACTAGCGGGAGCTCCTACGAGCAGTACTTC. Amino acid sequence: CASSFGWGQWTSGSSYEQYF. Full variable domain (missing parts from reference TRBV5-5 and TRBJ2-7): DAGVTQSPTHLIKTRGQQVTLRCSPISGHKSVSWYQQVLGQGPQFIFQYYEKEERGRGNFPDRFSARQFPNYSSELNVNALLLGDSALYLCASSFGWGQWTSGSSYEQYFGPGTRLTVT.

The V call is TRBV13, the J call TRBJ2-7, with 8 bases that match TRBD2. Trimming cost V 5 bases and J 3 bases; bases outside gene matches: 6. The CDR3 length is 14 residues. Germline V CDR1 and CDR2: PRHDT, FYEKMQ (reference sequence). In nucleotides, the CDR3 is TGTGCCAGCAGCCTGCAGCGGGGGTTCTACGAGCAGTACTTC. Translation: CASSLQRGFYEQYF.

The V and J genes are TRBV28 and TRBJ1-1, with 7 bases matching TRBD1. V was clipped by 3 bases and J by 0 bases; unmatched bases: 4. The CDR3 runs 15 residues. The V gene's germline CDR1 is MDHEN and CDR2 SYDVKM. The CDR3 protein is CASSFPQGVNTEAFF. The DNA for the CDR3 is TGTGCCAGCAGTTTCCCCCAGGGGGTGAACACTGAAGCTTTCTTT.

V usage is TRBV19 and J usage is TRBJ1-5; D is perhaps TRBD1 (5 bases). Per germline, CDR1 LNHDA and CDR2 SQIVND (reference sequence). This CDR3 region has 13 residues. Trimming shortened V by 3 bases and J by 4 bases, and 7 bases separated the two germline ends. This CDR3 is CASSMEGNQPQHF. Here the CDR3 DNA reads TGTGCCAGTAGTATGGAGGGGAATCAGCCCCAGCATTTT. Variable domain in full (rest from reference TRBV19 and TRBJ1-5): DGGITQSPKYLFRKEGQNVTLSCEQNLNHDAMYWYRQDPGQGLRLIYYSQIVNDFQKGDIAEGYSVSREKKESFPLTVTSAQKNPTAFYLCASSMEGNQPQHFGDGTRLSIL.

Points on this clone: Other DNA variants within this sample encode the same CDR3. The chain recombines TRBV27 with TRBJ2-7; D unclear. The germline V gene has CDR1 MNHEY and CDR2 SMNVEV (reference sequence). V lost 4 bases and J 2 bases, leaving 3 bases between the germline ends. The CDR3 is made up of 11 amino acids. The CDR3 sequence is CASSSAYEQYF. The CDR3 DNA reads TGTGCCAGCAGTTCAGCCTACGAGCAGTACTTC.

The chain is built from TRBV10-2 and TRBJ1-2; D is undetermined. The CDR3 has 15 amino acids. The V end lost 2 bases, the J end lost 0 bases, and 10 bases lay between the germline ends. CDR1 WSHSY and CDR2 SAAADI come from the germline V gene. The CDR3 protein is CASSEQSPANYGYTF. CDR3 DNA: TGCGCCAGCAGTGAGCAGTCACCAGCTAACTATGGCTACACCTTC.

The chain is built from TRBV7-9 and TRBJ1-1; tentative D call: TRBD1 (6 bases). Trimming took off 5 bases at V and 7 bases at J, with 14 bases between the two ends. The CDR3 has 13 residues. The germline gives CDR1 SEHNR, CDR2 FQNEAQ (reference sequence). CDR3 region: CASSRGTLGEAFF. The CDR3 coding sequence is TGTGCCAGCAGCCGAGGGACATTGGGTGAAGCTTTCTTT. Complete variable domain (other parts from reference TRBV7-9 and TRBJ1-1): DTGVSQNPRHKITKRGQNVTFRCDPISEHNRLYWYRQTLGQGPEFLTYFQNEAQLEKSRLLSDRFSAERPKGSFSTLEIQRTEQGDSAMYLCASSRGTLGEAFFGQGTRLTVV.

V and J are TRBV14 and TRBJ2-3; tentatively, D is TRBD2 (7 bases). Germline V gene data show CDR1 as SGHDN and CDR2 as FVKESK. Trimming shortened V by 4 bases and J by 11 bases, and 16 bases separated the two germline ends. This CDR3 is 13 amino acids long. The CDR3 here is CASSPHGGRQQYF. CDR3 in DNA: TGTGCCAGCAGCCCCCACGGGGGGCGCCAGCAGTATTTT.

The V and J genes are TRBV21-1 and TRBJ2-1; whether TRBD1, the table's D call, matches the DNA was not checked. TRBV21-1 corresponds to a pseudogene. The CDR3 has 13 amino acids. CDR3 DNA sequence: TGTGCCAGCAGCAAAGCTACATACAATGAGCAGTTCTTC. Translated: CASSKATYNEQFF.

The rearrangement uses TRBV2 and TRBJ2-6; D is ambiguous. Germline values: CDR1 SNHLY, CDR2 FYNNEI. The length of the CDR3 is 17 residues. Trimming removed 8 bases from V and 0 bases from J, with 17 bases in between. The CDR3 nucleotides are TGTGCCAGCCGGTCGAGGTCAGTTCTCTCTGGGGCCAACGTCCTGACTTTC. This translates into CASRSRSVLSGANVLTF.